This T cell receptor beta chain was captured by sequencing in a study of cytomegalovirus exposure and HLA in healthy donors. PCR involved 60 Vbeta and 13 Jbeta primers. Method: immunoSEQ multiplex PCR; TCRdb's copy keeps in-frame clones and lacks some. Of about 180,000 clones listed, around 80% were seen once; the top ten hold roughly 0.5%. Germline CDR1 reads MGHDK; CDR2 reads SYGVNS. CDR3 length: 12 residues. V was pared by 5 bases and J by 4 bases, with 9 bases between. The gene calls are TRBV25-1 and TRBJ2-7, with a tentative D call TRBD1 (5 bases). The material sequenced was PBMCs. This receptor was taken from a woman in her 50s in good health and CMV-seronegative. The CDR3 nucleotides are TGTGCCAGCAGTAACACAGGATACGAGCAGTACTTC. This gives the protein CASSNTGYEQYF.